The 18 T cell receptor beta chains below were found in one sample sequenced in a study of blood T cell repertoires in COVID-19. The method was immunoSEQ multiplex PCR; TCRdb's version includes in-frame clones alone and lacks a portion of them. This table has 250,000 to 300,000 clones, 85% to 90% appearing once. The sequenced sample consisted of peripheral blood. The receptor source for this set is a woman in her 30s with COVID-19, enrolled during active disease.

The chain uses TRBV6-5 and TRBJ1-1; D gene ambiguous. Germline loops: CDR1 MNHEY, CDR2 SVGAGI. V was pared by 8 bases and J by 3 bases, with 16 bases between. There are 14 residues in the CDR3. Here the CDR3 DNA reads TGTGCCAGCTGCTTGAGTTCCATGGACACTGAAGCTTTCTTT. Its protein is CASCLSSMDTEAFF.

The gene calls are TRBV30 and TRBJ2-7, with D uncertain. Looked up from germline, CDR1 is GTSNPN and CDR2 is SVGIG (reference sequence). Trimming took 0 bases from V and 1 from J, leaving 13 bases between them. This CDR3 is 15 amino acids long. CDR3 sequence: CAWSVALAPSYEQYF. DNA of the CDR3: TGTGCCTGGAGTGTGGCTCTTGCTCCATCCTACGAGCAGTACTTC. The full variable domain, its missing parts supplied by reference TRBV30 and TRBJ2-7, is SQTIHQWPATLVQPVGSPLSLECTVEGTSNPNLYWYRQAAGRGLQLLFYSVGIGQISSEVPQNLSASRPQDRQFILSSKKLLLSDSGFYLCAWSVALAPSYEQYFGPGTRLTVT.

The genes are TRBV2 and TRBJ2-3; D may be TRBD1 (5 bases). The V and J ends lost 6 bases and 0 bases respectively, with 16 bases between them. This CDR3 region has 16 residues. Germline CDR1 is SNHLY and CDR2 is FYNNEI. The CDR3 bases are TGTGCCAGCAGCTCAGCCTCAGGGTCGAGCACAGATACGCAGTATTTT. Its protein product is CASSSASGSSTDTQYF.

This sequence joins TRBV5-1 and TRBJ2-3; 7 bases are shared with TRBD2. The CDR3 contains 14 residues. Losses at the gene ends were 0 bases for V and 6 bases for J; bases not matched to a gene: 4. CDR1 and CDR2 (germline): SGHRS, YFSETQ. The CDR3 DNA reads TGCGCCAGCAGCTTGGTTGACGGGAGGGATACGCAGTATTTT. Translating gives CASSLVDGRDTQYF.

In its sample, this clone was seen a few times. V usage is TRBV12-3 or TRBV12-4 and J usage is TRBJ2-5; 8 bases line up with TRBD1. V lost 6 bases to trimming and J lost 5 bases; unmatched junction nucleotides: 5. This CDR3 spans 13 amino acids. CDR3 in DNA: TGTGCCAGCAGCCAGGGGGCGCGGGAGACCCAGTACTTC. Translating it yields CASSQGARETQYF.

In the case of this clone: The sample carries other DNA sequences with the same CDR3. V is TRBV12-3 or TRBV12-4 and J is TRBJ1-6; D call uncertain. The CDR3 is 13 amino acids. Between the trimmed V and J ends, which lost 2 bases and 9 bases, there was a span of 8 bases. CDR3 DNA: TGTGCCAGCAGTTTACGGTCGGGTTCACCCCTCCACTTT. This translates into CASSLRSGSPLHF.

This clone showed up just once. The chain uses TRBV15 and TRBJ1-1, with TRBD1 matching over 9 bases. Losses at the gene ends were 5 bases for V and 3 bases for J; bases not matched to a gene: 7. The germline gives CDR1 LNHNV, CDR2 YYDKDF (reference sequence). The CDR3 length is 15 residues. CDR3 coding DNA: TGTGCCACCAGCCGGGGACAGGGTGAGTACACTGAAGCTTTCTTT. Translation gives CATSRGQGEYTEAFF.

The J gene is TRBJ1-5, the V gene TRBV18, with 7 bases fitting TRBD1. CDR3 length: 15 amino acids. CDR1 and CDR2 from the germline V gene are KGHSH and LQKENI. Trimming took 6 bases from V and 4 from J; bases not matched to a gene: 9. This CDR3 is CASSPYGDSNQPQHF. The CDR3 DNA is TGTGCCAGCTCGCCATACGGGGACAGTAATCAGCCCCAGCATTTT.

The rearrangement links TRBV4-2 to TRBJ1-2; D gene ambiguous. CDR3 length equals 16 residues. V was trimmed by 0 bases and J by 4 bases, leaving 15 bases between them. CDR1 and CDR2 (germline): LGHNA, YNFKEQ. In DNA, the CDR3 is TGTGCCAGCAGCCAAGACCCCGGGGAGGTTGGCTATGGCTACACCTTC. Translated, it gives CASSQDPGEVGYGYTF.

The chain recombines TRBV7-3 with TRBJ2-7; 9 bases line up with TRBD1. Trimming cost V 5 bases and J 3 bases; bases outside gene matches: 11. The germline V gene has CDR1 SGHTA and CDR2 FQGTGA. The CDR3 loop spans 16 amino acids. CDR3 region: CASSPSGGQGFYEQYF. The CDR3 DNA follows: TGTGCCAGCAGCCCCTCCGGGGGACAGGGTTTCTACGAGCAGTACTTC.

The CDR3 bases are TGTGCCAGCAGCCCACCCTCCGGGGGTGGTGGGAATGAGCAGTTCTTC. Its protein is CASSPPSGGGGNEQFF. J is TRBJ2-1 and V is TRBV5-4; tentative D call: TRBD2 (6 bases). The CDR3 is 16 residues long. Trimming left V 4 bases short and J 7 bases short, with 21 bases between. Looked up from germline, CDR1 is SGHNT and CDR2 is YYREEE (reference sequence).

The chain is built from TRBV7-2 and TRBJ2-7; 11 nucleotides agree with TRBD2. V lost 6 bases, J lost 3 bases, and 7 bases stayed unmatched. This CDR3 is built from 15 residues. Germline CDR1 reads SGHTA; CDR2 reads FQGNSA. In DNA, the CDR3 is TGTGCCAGCAGGGAAGCTAGCGGGAGGCTCTACGAGCAGTACTTC. Translating it yields CASREASGRLYEQYF.

The chain employs TRBV6-5 and TRBJ2-5; D perhaps matches TRBD2 (6 bases). CDR3 size: 14 residues. Trimming removed 7 bases at V and 2 bases at J, with 14 bases between. CDR1 is MNHEY and CDR2 is SVGAGI in the germline V gene. The CDR3: CASTLTGGQETQYF. CDR3 nucleotides: TGTGCCAGCACCCTCACAGGAGGGCAAGAGACCCAGTACTTC.

The genes are TRBV30 and TRBJ2-2, with 11 bases matching TRBD2. This CDR3 contains 16 residues. Trimming at V came to 2 bases and at J to 6 bases, leaving 8 bases not matched to a gene. The germline CDR1 and CDR2 sequences are GTSNPN and SVGIG (reference sequence). CDR3 in DNA: TGTGCCTGGAGTCGCCTAGCGGGAGGAGGTTCCGGGGAGCTGTTTTTT. Protein product: CAWSRLAGGGSGELFF. Filled out from reference TRBV30 and TRBJ2-2, the complete variable domain reads SQTIHQWPATLVQPVGSPLSLECTVEGTSNPNLYWYRQAAGRGLQLLFYSVGIGQISSEVPQNLSASRPQDRQFILSSKKLLLSDSGFYLCAWSRLAGGGSGELFFGEGSRLTVL.

The chain couples TRBV5-4 to TRBJ2-5; perhaps TRBD2 as D (7 bases). The CDR3 has 18 residues. Germline loops: CDR1 SGHNT, CDR2 YYREEE (reference sequence). The V end lost 4 bases, the J end lost 4 bases, and 26 bases lay between the germline ends. The CDR3 coding sequence is TGTGCCAGCAGCCCACCCCCGAAGGGAGGGGGACTACGAGAGACCCAGTACTTC. Amino acid sequence: CASSPPPKGGGLRETQYF.

The V and J genes are TRBV7-9 and TRBJ1-4, with D unclear. Trimming took 2 bases from V and 13 from J, leaving 14 bases between them. From germline, CDR1 is SEHNR and CDR2 FQNEAQ (reference sequence). CDR3 size: 13 residues. The CDR3: CASSLPNRGGLFF. The DNA of the CDR3 is TGTGCCAGCAGCTTACCAAACCGTGGCGGACTGTTTTTT.

The CDR3 reads CASSEWGLNTGELFF. The CDR3, as DNA: TGTGCCAGCAGTGAATGGGGGCTGAACACCGGGGAGCTGTTTTTT. The rearrangement uses TRBV25-1 and TRBJ2-2; TRBD1 is a possible D gene (6 bases). Trimming left V 1 base short and J 1 base short, with 7 bases between. The CDR3 length is 15 residues. CDR1 and CDR2 from the germline V gene are MGHDK and SYGVNS.

The V call is TRBV6-2 or TRBV6-3, the J call TRBJ2-7; 8 bases are shared with TRBD2. This CDR3 has 16 amino acids. Losses at the gene ends were 0 bases for V and 4 bases for J; bases not matched to a gene: 8. CDR1 MNHEY and CDR2 SVGEGT come from the germline V gene. The CDR3 DNA follows: TGTGCCAGCAGTTACTCGAGGGTCGGGAGGGGTTACGAGCAGTACTTC. Encoded protein: CASSYSRVGRGYEQYF.